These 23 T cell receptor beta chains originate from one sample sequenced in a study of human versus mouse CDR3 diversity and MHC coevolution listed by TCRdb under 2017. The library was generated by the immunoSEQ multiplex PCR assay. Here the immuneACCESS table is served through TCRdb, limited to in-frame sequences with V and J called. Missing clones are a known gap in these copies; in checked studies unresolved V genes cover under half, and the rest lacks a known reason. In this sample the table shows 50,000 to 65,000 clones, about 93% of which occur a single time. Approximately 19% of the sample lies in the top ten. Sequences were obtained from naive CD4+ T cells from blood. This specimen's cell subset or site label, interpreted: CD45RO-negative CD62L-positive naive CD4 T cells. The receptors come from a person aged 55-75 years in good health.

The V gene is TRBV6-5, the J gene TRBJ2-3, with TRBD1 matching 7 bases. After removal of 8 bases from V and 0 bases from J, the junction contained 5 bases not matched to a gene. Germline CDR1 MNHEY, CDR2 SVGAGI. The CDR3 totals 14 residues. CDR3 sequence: CASAQQGSTDTQYF. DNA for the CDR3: TGTGCCAGCGCCCAACAGGGGAGCACAGATACGCAGTATTTT.

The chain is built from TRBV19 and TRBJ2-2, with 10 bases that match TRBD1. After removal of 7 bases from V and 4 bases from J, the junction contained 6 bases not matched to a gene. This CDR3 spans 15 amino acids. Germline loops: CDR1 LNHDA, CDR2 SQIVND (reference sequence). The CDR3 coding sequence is TGTGCCAGTACCCAACGACAGGGGGCCACCGGGGAGCTGTTTTTT. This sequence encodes CASTQRQGATGELFF.

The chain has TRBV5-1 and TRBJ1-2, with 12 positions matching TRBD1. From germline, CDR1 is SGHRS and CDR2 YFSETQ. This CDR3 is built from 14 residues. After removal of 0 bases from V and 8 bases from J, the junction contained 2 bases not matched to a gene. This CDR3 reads CASSLGGTGGGYTF. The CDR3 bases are TGCGCCAGCAGCTTGGGAGGGACAGGGGGCGGCTACACCTTC.

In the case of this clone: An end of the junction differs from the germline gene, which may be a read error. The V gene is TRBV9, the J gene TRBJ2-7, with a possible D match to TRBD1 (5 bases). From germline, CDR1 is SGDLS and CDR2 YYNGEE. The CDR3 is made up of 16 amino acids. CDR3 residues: CASSVAQGFPSSEQYF. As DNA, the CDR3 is TGTGCCAGCAGCGTAGCCCAGGGTTTCCCCTCCTCCGAGCAGTACTTC.

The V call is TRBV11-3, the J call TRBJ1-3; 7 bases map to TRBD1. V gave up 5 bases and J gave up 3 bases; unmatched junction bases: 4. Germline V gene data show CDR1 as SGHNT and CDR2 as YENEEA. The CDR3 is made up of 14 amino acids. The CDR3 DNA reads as TGTGCCAGCAGCGGTAGGACAGGTGGAAACACCATATATTTT. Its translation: CASSGRTGGNTIYF.

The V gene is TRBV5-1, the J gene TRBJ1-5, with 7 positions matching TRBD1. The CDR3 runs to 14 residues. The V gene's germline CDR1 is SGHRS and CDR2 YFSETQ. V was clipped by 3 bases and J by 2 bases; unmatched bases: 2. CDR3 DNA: TGCGCCAGCAGCTCCCAGGGGGGCAATCAGCCCCAGCATTTT. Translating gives CASSSQGGNQPQHF.

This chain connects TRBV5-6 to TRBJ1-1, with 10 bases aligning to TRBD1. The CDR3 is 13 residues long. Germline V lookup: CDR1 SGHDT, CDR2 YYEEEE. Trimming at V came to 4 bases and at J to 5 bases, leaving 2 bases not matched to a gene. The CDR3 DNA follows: TGTGCCAGCAGCAGGACAGGGGGAACTGAAGCTTTCTTT. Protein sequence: CASSRTGGTEAFF.

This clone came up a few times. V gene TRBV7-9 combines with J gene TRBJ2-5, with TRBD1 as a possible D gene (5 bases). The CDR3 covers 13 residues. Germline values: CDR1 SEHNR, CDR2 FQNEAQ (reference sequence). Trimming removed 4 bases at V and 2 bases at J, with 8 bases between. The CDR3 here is CASSSRGQETQYF. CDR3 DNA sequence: TGTGCCAGCAGCTCTAGGGGTCAAGAGACCCAGTACTTC. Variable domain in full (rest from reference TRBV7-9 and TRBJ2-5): DTGVSQNPRHKITKRGQNVTFRCDPISEHNRLYWYRQTLGQGPEFLTYFQNEAQLEKSRLLSDRFSAERPKGSFSTLEIQRTEQGDSAMYLCASSSRGQETQYFGPGTRLLVL.

The CDR3 DNA follows: TGTGCCAGCAGTGGGCGGGACGAGGCCACAGATACGCAGTATTTT. Its protein product is CASSGRDEATDTQYF. V usage is TRBV2 and J usage is TRBJ2-3, with D possibly TRBD2 on 6 matching bases. Between the trimmed V and J ends, which lost 4 bases and 2 bases, there was a span of 13 bases. The CDR3 sequence is 15 residues long. Germline V CDR1 and CDR2: SNHLY, FYNNEI. The whole variable domain, filled in from reference TRBV2 and TRBJ2-3, reads EPEVTQTPSHQVTQMGQEVILRCVPISNHLYFYWYRQILGQKVEFLVSFYNNEISEKSEIFDDQFSVERPDGSNFTLKIRSTKLEDSAMYFCASSGRDEATDTQYFGPGTRLTVL.

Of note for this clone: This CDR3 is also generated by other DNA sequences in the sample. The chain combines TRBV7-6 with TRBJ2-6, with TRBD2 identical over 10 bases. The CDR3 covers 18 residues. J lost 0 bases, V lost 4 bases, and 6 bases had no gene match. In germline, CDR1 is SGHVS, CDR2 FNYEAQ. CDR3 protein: CASSSWTSGTSGANVLTF. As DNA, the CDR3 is TGTGCCAGCAGCTCCTGGACTAGCGGCACCTCTGGGGCCAACGTCCTGACTTTC.

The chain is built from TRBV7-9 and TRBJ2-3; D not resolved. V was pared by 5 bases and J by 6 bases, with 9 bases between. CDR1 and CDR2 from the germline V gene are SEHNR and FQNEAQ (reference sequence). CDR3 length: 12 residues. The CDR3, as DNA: TGTGCCAGCAGCCCTACCGGGGATACGCAGTATTTT. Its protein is CASSPTGDTQYF.

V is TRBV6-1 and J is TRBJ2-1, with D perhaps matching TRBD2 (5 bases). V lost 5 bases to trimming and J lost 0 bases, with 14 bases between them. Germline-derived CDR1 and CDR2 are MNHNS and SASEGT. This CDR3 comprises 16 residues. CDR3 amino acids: CASSKERTSSYNEQFF. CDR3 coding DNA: TGTGCCAGCAGTAAAGAGCGGACGAGCTCCTACAATGAGCAGTTCTTC.

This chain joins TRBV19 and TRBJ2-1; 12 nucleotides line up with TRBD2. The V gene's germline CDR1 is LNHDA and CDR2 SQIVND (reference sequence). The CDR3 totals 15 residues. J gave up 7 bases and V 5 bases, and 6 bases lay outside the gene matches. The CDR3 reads CASSVTSGSVNEQFF. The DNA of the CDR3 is TGTGCCAGTAGTGTGACTAGCGGGAGTGTAAATGAGCAGTTCTTC.

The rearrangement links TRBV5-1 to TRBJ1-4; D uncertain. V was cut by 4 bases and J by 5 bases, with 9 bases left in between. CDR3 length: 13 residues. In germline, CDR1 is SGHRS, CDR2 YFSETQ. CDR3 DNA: TGCGCCAGCAGCCCAAACTCAAATGAAAAACTGTTTTTT. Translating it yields CASSPNSNEKLFF.

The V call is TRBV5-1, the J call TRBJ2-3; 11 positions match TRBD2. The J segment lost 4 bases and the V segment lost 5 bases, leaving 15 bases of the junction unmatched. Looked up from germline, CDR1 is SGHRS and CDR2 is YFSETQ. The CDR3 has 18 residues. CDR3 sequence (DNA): TGCGCCAGCAGTCAGGATGTCCCTAGCGGGAGGAGGTCAGATACGCAGTATTTT. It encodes CASSQDVPSGRRSDTQYF.

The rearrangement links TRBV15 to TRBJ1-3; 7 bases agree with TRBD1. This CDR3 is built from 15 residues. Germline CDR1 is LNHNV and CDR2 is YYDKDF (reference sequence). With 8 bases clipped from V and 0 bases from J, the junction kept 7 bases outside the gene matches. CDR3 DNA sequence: TGTGCCACCGCCCTCGGACAGGTCTCTGGAAACACCATATATTTT. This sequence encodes CATALGQVSGNTIYF.

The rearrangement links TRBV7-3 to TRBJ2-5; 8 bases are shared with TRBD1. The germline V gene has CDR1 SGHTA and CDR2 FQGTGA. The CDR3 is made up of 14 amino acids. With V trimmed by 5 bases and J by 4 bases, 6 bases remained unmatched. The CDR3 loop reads CASSQFGQGETQYF. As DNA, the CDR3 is TGTGCCAGCAGCCAATTTGGACAGGGAGAGACCCAGTACTTC.

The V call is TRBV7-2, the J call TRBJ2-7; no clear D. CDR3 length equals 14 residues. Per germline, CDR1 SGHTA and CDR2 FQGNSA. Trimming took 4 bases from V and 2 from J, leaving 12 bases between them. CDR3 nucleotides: TGTGCCAGCAGCTCGACTGGATTAGCCTACGAGCAGTACTTC. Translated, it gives CASSSTGLAYEQYF.

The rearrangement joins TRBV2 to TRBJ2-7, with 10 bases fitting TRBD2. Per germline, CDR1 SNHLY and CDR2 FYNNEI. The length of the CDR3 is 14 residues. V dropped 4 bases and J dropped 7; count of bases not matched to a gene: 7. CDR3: CASSGLAGEVEQYF. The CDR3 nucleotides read TGTGCCAGCAGTGGGCTAGCGGGGGAAGTGGAGCAGTACTTC.

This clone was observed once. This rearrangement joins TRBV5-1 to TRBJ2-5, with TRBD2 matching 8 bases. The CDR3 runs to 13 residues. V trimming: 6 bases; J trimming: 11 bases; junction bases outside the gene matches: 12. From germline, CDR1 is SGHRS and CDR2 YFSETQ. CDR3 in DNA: TGCGCCAGCACCACCAGGGGACTAGGGATACAGTACTTC. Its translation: CASTTRGLGIQYF.

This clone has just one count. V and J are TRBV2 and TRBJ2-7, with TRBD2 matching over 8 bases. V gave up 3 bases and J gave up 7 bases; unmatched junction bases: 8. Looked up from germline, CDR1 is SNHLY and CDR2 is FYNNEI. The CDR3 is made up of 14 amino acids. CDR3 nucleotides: TGTGCCAGCAGTGATACGGGAGGGCCTCATGAGCAGTACTTC. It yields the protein CASSDTGGPHEQYF.

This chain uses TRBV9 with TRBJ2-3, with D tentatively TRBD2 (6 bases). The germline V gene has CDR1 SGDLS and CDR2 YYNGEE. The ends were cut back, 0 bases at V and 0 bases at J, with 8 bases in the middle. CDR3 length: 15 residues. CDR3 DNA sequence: TGTGCCAGCAGCGTAGAAGGAGGGAGCACAGATACGCAGTATTTT. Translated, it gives CASSVEGGSTDTQYF. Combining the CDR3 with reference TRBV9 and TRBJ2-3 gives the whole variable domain DSGVTQTPKHLITATGQRVTLRCSPRSGDLSVYWYQQSLDQGLQFLIQYYNGEERAKGNILERFSAQQFPDLHSELNLSSLELGDSALYFCASSVEGGSTDTQYFGPGTRLTVL.

The CDR3 region has the DNA TGTGCCATCAGTGAGTCTAATGTAGGGGGCGAAGAGACCCAGTACTTC. This codes for CAISESNVGGEETQYF. This chain links TRBV10-3 with TRBJ2-5; TRBD1 matches at 7 bases. V shed 0 bases, J shed 3 bases, and the junction held 7 bases outside the gene matches. Germline lookup yields CDR1 ENHRY and CDR2 SYGVKD. This CDR3 contains 16 residues.